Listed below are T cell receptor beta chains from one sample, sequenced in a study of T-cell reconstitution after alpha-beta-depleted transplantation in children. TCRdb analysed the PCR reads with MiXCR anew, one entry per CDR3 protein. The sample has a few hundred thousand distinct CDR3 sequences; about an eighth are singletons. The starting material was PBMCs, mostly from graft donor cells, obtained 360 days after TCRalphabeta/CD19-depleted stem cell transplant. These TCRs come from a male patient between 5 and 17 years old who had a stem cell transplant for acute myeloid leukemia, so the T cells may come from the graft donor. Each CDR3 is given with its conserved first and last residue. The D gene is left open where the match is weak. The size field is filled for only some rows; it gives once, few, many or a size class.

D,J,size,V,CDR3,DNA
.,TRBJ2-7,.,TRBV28,CASSLSKPPYEQYF,TGTGCCAGCAGTTTAAGCAAGCCCCCCTACGAGCAGTACTTC
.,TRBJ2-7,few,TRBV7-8,CASSTDPSRAYEQYF,TGTGCCAGCAGCACCGACCCTTCTCGGGCCTACGAGCAGTACTTC
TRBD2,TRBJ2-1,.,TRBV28,CASSSNPPGLAGEQFF,TGTGCCAGCAGTTCCAATCCCCCGGGACTAGCCGGTGAGCAGTTCTTC
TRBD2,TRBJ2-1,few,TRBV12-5,CASASGLAGVREQFF,TGTGCTAGTGCCTCGGGACTAGCGGGAGTACGTGAGCAGTTCTTC
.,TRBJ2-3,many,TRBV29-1,CSSPRAGVDTQYF,TGCAGCTCCCCCCGGGCAGGGGTGGATACGCAGTATTTT
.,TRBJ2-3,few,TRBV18,CASSPRRGSSTDTQYF,TGTGCCAGCTCACCAAGGCGAGGATCGAGCACAGATACGCAGTATTTT
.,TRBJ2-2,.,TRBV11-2,CASSLAGAYSTGELFF,TGTGCCAGCAGCTTAGCAGGGGCATATTCCACCGGGGAGCTGTTTTTT
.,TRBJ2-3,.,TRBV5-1,CASSSRLLAENTDTQYF,TGCGCCAGCAGCTCACGTCTCCTTGCGGAGAACACAGATACGCAGTATTTT
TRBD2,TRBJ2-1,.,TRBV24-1,CATSGFGEAGGGHNEQFF,TGTGCCACCAGTGGTTTCGGTGAGGCGGGAGGGGGTCACAATGAGCAGTTCTTC
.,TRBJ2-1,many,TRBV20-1,CSATYGIEQFF,TGCAGTGCGACCTACGGGATTGAGCAGTTCTTC
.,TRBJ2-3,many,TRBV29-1,CSVPLITDTQYF,TGCAGCGTTCCTTTGATCACAGATACGCAGTATTTT
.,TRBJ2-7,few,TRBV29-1,CSVGSVGEQYF,TGCAGCGTTGGTAGCGTCGGCGAGCAGTACTTC
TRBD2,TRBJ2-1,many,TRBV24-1,CATSDFEGLAGSYNEQFF,TGTGCCACCAGTGATTTTGAGGGACTAGCGGGCTCCTACAATGAGCAGTTCTTC
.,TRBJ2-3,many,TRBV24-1,CATSGGVPDTQYF,TGTGCCACCAGTGGGGGTGTGCCAGATACGCAGTATTTT
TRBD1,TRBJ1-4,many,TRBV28,CASSRGTGDWEKLFF,TGTGCCAGCAGCCGTGGGACAGGGGATTGGGAAAAACTGTTTTTT
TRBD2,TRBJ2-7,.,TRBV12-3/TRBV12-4,CASSPWQRDYEQYF,TGTGCCAGCAGCCCGTGGCAGCGGGACTACGAGCAGTACTTC
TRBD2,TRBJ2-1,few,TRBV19,CASTITGTRVHEQFF,TGTGCCAGTACCATCACCGGGACTAGAGTCCATGAGCAGTTCTTC
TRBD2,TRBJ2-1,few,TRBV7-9,CASSVPGLAENEQFF,TGTGCCAGCAGCGTACCGGGACTAGCGGAGAATGAGCAGTTCTTC
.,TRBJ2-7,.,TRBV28,CASSLWEGGRAYEQYF,TGTGCCAGCAGTTTATGGGAGGGGGGGCGCGCCTACGAGCAGTACTTC
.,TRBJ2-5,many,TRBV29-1,CSVVQGRGAETQYF,TGCAGCGTTGTACAGGGACGGGGAGCGGAGACCCAGTACTTC
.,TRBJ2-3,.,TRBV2,CASSEASFYHADTQYF,TGTGCCAGCAGTGAGGCTAGCTTTTATCACGCAGATACGCAGTATTTT
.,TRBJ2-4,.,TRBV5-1,CASSREVAKNIQYF,TGCGCCAGCAGCAGAGAGGTAGCCAAAAACATTCAGTACTTC
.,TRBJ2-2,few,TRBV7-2,CASSSWDSTGELFF,TGTGCCAGCAGCTCATGGGACTCCACCGGGGAGCTGTTTTTT
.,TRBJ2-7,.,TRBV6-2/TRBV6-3,CASSFSLTGPLYEQYF,TGTGCCAGCAGTTTTTCCCTGACAGGACCCCTCTACGAGCAGTACTTC
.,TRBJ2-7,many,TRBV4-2,CASSRTSGVTYEQYF,TGTGCCAGCAGCCGCACATCCGGGGTCACCTACGAGCAGTACTTC
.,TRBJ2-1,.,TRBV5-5,CASSLEKQFF,TGTGCCAGCAGCCTGGAGAAGCAGTTCTTC
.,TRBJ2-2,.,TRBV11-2,CASSPGRGQTVNTGELFF,TGTGCCAGCAGCCCTGGGCGGGGACAGACCGTGAACACCGGGGAGCTGTTTTTT
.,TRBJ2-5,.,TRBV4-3,CASSQDGKGGIFQETRYF,TGCGCCAGCAGCCAAGACGGGAAAGGGGGAATATTCCAAGAGACCCGGTACTTC
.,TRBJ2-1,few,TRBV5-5,CASSLDIYGRGYNEQFF,TGTGCCAGCAGCTTGGATATCTACGGCAGGGGCTACAATGAGCAGTTCTTC
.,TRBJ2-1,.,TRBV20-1,CSALIHGGGEQFF,TGCAGTGCTCTAATCCATGGCGGGGGCGAGCAGTTCTTC
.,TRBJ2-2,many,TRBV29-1,CSVVPGTGELFF,TGCAGCGTTGTTCCGGGCACCGGGGAGCTGTTTTTT
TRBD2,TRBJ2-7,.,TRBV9,CASSFRVDGGYYEQYF,TGTGCCAGCAGCTTCCGAGTCGACGGGGGGTACTACGAGCAGTACTTC
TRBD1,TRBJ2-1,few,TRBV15,CATSRDRTGGNEQFF,TGTGCCACCAGCAGAGATAGGACAGGGGGCAATGAGCAGTTCTTC
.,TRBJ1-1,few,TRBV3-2,CASSIKVGNTEAFF,TGTGCCAGCAGCATTAAAGTCGGGAACACTGAAGCTTTCTTT
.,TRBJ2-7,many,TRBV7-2,CASSLRGNPYEQYF,TGTGCCAGCAGCTTAAGGGGGAATCCCTACGAGCAGTACTTC
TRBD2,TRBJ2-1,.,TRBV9,CASSVGPWTTGGINEQFF,TGTGCCAGCAGCGTAGGGCCCTGGACTACCGGGGGGATCAATGAGCAGTTCTTC
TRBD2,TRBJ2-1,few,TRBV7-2,CASSPLLRTSSYNEQFF,TGTGCCAGCAGCCCGCTCTTAAGGACTAGCTCCTACAATGAGCAGTTCTTC
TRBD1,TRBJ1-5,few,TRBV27,CASSPKIGTGTNQPQHF,TGTGCCAGCAGTCCGAAAATCGGGACAGGGACCAATCAGCCCCAGCATTTT
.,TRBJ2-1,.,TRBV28,CASRPGGGEQFF,TGTGCCAGCAGGCCAGGGGGGGGTGAGCAGTTCTTC
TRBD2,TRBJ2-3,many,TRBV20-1,CSAWTSDYTDTQYF,TGCAGTGCTTGGACTAGCGATTACACAGATACGCAGTATTTT
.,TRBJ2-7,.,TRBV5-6,CASTYRWAAYEQYF,TGTGCCAGCACCTACCGATGGGCGGCCTACGAGCAGTACTTC
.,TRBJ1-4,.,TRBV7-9,CASSLGAYGEKLFF,TGTGCCAGCAGCTTAGGGGCTTACGGAGAAAAACTGTTTTTT
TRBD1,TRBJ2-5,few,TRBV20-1,CSARDPGRGQETQYF,TGCAGTGCTAGAGACCCCGGCAGGGGGCAGGAAACCCAGTACTTC
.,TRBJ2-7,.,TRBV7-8,CASSLGASGEQYF,TGTGCCAGCAGCTTAGGGGCCTCAGGGGAGCAGTACTTC
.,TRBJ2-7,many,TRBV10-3,CAISENGNSYEQYF,TGTGCCATCAGTGAAAACGGCAACTCCTACGAGCAGTACTTC
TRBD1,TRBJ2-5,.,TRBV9,CASSSRDSPQRETQYF,TGTGCCAGCAGCTCCCGGGACAGCCCGCAGCGAGAGACCCAGTACTTC
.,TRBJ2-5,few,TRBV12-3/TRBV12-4,CASGGKMAETQYF,TGTGCCAGCGGGGGTAAAATGGCGGAGACCCAGTACTTC
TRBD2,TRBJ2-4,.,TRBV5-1,CASSLGTSGIQYF,TGCGCCAGCAGCTTGGGTACTAGCGGCATTCAGTACTTC
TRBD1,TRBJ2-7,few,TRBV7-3,CASSPSGTGPYEQYF,TGTGCCAGCAGCCCCTCCGGGACAGGTCCCTACGAGCAGTACTTC
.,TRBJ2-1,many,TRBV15,CATSRDLTRDYNEQFF,TGTGCCACCAGCAGAGATCTAACGCGGGACTACAATGAGCAGTTCTTC
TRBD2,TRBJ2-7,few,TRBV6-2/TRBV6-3,CASSYSWDYSFGIYEQYF,TGTGCCAGCAGTTACTCTTGGGACTACTCATTCGGCATCTACGAGCAGTACTTC
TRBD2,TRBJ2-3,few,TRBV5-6,CASSASRLAGNTDTQYF,TGTGCCAGCAGCGCAAGCCGACTAGCGGGGAACACAGATACGCAGTATTTT
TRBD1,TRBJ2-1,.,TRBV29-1,CSVEGQGVGNEQFF,TGCAGCGTTGAGGGGCAGGGGGTTGGCAATGAGCAGTTCTTC
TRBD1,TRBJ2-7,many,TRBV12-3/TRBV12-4,CASSPDRGPPYEQYF,TGTGCCAGCAGCCCAGACAGGGGGCCGCCCTACGAGCAGTACTTC
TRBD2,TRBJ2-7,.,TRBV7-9,CASSLDSGRDEQYF,TGTGCCAGCAGCTTAGATAGCGGGAGGGATGAGCAGTACTTC
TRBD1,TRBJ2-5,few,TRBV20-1,CSARDAGTGWETQYF,TGCAGTGCTAGAGATGCTGGGACAGGATGGGAGACCCAGTACTTC
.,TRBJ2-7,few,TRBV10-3,CAIFGNSGEQYF,TGTGCCATCTTCGGGAACTCGGGGGAGCAGTACTTC